The next 11 T cell receptor beta chains were all read from a single sample in a study of blood T cell repertoires in COVID-19. Generated by immunoSEQ multiplex PCR, the TCRdb table keeps only in-frame clones and is missing some. Of roughly 150,000 clones listed, more than 80% were seen once; the top ten hold about a tenth. The source material was peripheral blood. Source of these receptors: a human donor in a cohort sampled during active COVID-19.

In DNA form, the CDR3 reads TGCGCCAGCTCAAAGCGGGAGGGCCCTTACAATGAGCAGTTCTTC. Amino acids: CASSKREGPYNEQFF. V usage is TRBV5-1 and J usage is TRBJ2-1; TRBD2 aligns across 10 bases. The CDR3 is made up of 15 amino acids. The ends lost 7 bases at V and 4 bases at J; junction bases unmatched: 8. Germline V lookup: CDR1 SGHRS, CDR2 YFSETQ. Together with reference TRBV5-1 and TRBJ2-1, the CDR3 gives the full variable domain: KAGVTQTPRYLIKTRGQQVTLSCSPISGHRSVSWYQQTPGQGLQFLFEYFSETQRNKGNFPGRFSGRQFSNSRSEMNVSTLELGDSALYLCASSKREGPYNEQFFGPGTRLTVL.

The rearrangement links TRBV28 to TRBJ2-3; D gene uncertain. CDR3 length: 13 residues. The germline V and J ends were trimmed by 2 bases and 0 bases, with 3 bases remaining between them. CDR1 is MDHEN and CDR2 is SYDVKM in the germline V gene. The CDR3 bases are TGTGCCAGCAGTTTACGGAGCACAGATACGCAGTATTTT. Its protein is CASSLRSTDTQYF.

This sequence joins TRBV4-3 and TRBJ1-2; 7 positions match TRBD1. The germline gives CDR1 LGHNA, CDR2 YSLEER. This CDR3 is built from 14 residues. The V gene end was trimmed by 0 bases and the J gene end by 4 bases; junction bases not matched to a gene: 2. The CDR3 loop reads CASSQEGQIYGYTF. The CDR3, as DNA: TGCGCCAGCAGCCAAGAGGGACAGATCTATGGCTACACCTTC.

This clone was counted a few times. V is TRBV30 and J is TRBJ1-6, with 8 bases that match TRBD1. The CDR3 length is 15 residues. CDR1 GTSNPN and CDR2 SVGIG come from the germline V gene (reference sequence). V was clipped by 3 bases and J by 4 bases; unmatched bases: 5. CDR3 in DNA: TGTGCCTGGAGCGACAGGGGAATTTATAATTCACCCCTCCACTTT. Translated, it gives CAWSDRGIYNSPLHF.

Worth noting for this clone: The sample holds other DNA sequences that translate to the same CDR3. J is TRBJ2-2 and V is TRBV11-3; the D gene is possibly TRBD1 (6 bases). Looked up from germline, CDR1 is SGHNT and CDR2 is YENEEA. The V end lost 3 bases, the J end lost 3 bases, and 8 bases lay between the germline ends. The CDR3 consists of 14 residues. For the CDR3, the DNA is TGTGCCAGCAGCTTCGGACAGTACACCGGGGAGCTGTTTTTT. Amino acid sequence: CASSFGQYTGELFF. The full variable domain, completed using reference TRBV11-3 and TRBJ2-2, is EAGVVQSPRYKIIEKKQPVAFWCNPISGHNTLYWYLQNLGQGPELLIRYENEEAVDDSQLPKDRFSAERLKGVDSTLKIQPAELGDSAVYLCASSFGQYTGELFFGEGSRLTVL.

The chain couples TRBV9 to TRBJ1-4, with 7 bases identical to TRBD1. V trimming: 3 bases; J trimming: 6 bases; junction bases outside the gene matches: 5. The CDR3 runs 14 residues. Per the germline V gene, CDR1 is SGDLS and CDR2 is YYNGEE. The CDR3 DNA sequence: TGTGCCAGCAGCGCCGGGACAGTGGATGAAAAACTGTTTTTT. It encodes CASSAGTVDEKLFF.

V usage is TRBV5-1 and J usage is TRBJ2-3; TRBD2 matches at 8 bases. The trim removed 0 bases at V and 0 bases at J, leaving 6 bases unmatched. Germline V gene data show CDR1 as SGHRS and CDR2 as YFSETQ. The CDR3 length is 17 residues. CDR3 protein: CASSLVALAGSTDTQYF. DNA of the CDR3: TGCGCCAGCAGCTTGGTGGCGCTAGCGGGTAGCACAGATACGCAGTATTTT.

The V gene is TRBV7-2, the J gene TRBJ2-3; 11 positions agree with TRBD2. The CDR3 loop spans 17 amino acids. The germline gives CDR1 SGHTA, CDR2 FQGNSA. After removal of 5 bases from V and 0 bases from J, the junction contained 7 bases not matched to a gene. The CDR3 loop is CASSMTGLAASTDTQYF. CDR3 nucleotides: TGTGCCAGCAGCATGACGGGACTAGCGGCTAGCACAGATACGCAGTATTTT.

This sequence joins TRBV21-1 and TRBJ1-6; TRBD1 reflects the table's D call only, with no check against the DNA. TRBV21-1 is flagged as a pseudogene. The CDR3 contains 18 residues. The CDR3 here is CASSKKVRQGVHNSPLHF. The CDR3 DNA follows: TGTGCCAGCAGCAAAAAGGTGCGACAGGGAGTTCATAATTCACCCCTCCACTTT.

The rearrangement links TRBV3-1 (or the pseudogene TRBV3-2) to TRBJ2-3, with D unresolved. Germline values: CDR1 LGHDT, CDR2 YNNKEL (reference sequence). The CDR3 is 13 amino acids. Trimming took 6 bases from V and 5 from J, leaving 12 bases between them. The CDR3 here is CASRHLTGDTQYF. CDR3 nucleotide sequence: TGTGCCAGCAGACACTTGACTGGAGATACGCAGTATTTT.

The V and J genes are TRBV3-1 (or the pseudogene TRBV3-2) and TRBJ2-7; 8 bases match TRBD1. CDR3 length equals 15 residues. Germline CDR1 and CDR2: LGHDT and YNNKEL (reference sequence). V lost 0 bases and J lost 4; bases outside the gene matches: 5. CDR3 DNA sequence: TGTGCCAGCAGCCAAGACCGGACAGGGTGGTACGAGCAGTACTTC. Amino acid sequence: CASSQDRTGWYEQYF.